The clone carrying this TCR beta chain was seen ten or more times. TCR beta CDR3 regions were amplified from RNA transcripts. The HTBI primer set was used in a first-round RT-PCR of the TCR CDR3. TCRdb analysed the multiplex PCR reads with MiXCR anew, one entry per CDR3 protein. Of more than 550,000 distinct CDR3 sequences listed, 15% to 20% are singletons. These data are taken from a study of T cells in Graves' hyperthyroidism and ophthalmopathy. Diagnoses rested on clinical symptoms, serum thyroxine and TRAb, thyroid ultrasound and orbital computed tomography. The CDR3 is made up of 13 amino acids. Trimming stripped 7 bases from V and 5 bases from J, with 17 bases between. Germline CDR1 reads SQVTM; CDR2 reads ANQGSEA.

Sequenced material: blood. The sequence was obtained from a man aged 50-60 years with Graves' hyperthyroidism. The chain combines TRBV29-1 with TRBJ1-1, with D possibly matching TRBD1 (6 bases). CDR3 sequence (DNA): TGCAGCGGGTTACAGGGTAGGTCGACTGAAGCTTTCTTT. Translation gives CSGLQGRSTEAFF.